This T cell receptor (beta chain) is drawn from a study of blood T cell repertoires in COVID-19. Study-level background: Italy, Spain and the United States were the sources of the convalescent and acute COVID-19 samples. Sources were T cells, B-cell-depleted T cells, or PBMCs; the material itself was cDNA or gDNA.

In the original workflow: Quantification of nucleated cells was approximated via reference gene primer amplification. TCRdb's copy holds only in-frame clones and misses some; the assay was immunoSEQ multiplex PCR. V and J calls and clone size are copied from that table; D and trimming were computed from the DNA. The data show 300,000 or so clones, with more than 75% seen just once and 1% held by the top ten. The CDR3 runs 18 residues. V shed 5 bases and J shed 4 bases, with 24 bases lying between them. CDR1 is LNHDA, CDR2 SQIVND, per germline (reference sequence). The sequenced sample consisted of peripheral blood. The chain employs TRBV19 and TRBJ2-1, with D maybe TRBD1 (6 bases). The receptor was derived from a man between 45 and 60 years old with active or convalescent COVID-19. The CDR3 DNA sequence: TGTGCCAGTAGTGTAACCCTGCGTCCGGGACACCCGTACAATGAGCAGTTCTTC. Translation gives CASSVTLRPGHPYNEQFF.